The T cell receptor (beta chain) under discussion was sequenced for a study of CD8 T cells in Susac syndrome. Study findings and constraints: The relatively small number of individuals in the TCR sequencing and HLA analysis was acknowledged by the study.

RNA totalling roughly 0.5 to 1 ug underwent reverse transcription with random hexamers. It was immunoSEQ multiplex PCR that amplified TCR beta CDR3 across 54 Vbeta and 13 Jbeta. TCRdb independently ran MiXCR on the immunoSEQ multiplex PCR reads; one entry per CDR3 protein. Of approximately 210,000 distinct CDR3 sequences listed, around 96% are singletons. Germline V lookup: CDR1 SGHTA, CDR2 FQGTGA. This CDR3 has 14 residues. V lost 6 bases and J lost 6; bases outside the gene matches: 5. In blood CD8+ and CD4+ T cells, TCR beta underwent sequencing. Relapsing-remitting disease, either stable or active, was present in the treatment-naive patients who were the multiple sclerosis controls. Concerning this clonotype: Its antigen is currently unknown.

The chain recombines TRBV7-3 with TRBJ2-1, with 10 bases that match TRBD2. Sequencing was done on a sample of CD4+ T cells from PBMCs. This clonotype was sampled from a human donor with multiple sclerosis. CDR3 sequence reads: CASSKAGGRNEQFF. In DNA form, the CDR3 reads TGTGCCAGCAGTAAAGCGGGAGGGCGCAATGAGCAGTTCTTC.